A single sample gave rise to the 19 T cell receptor beta chains below, sequenced in a study of shared clonotypes between healthy human individuals. TCRdb's table, derived via immunoSEQ multiplex PCR, lists solely in-frame clones and lacks some. The sample lists 2 million to 2.5 million clones, approximately 96% occurring once. Sequenced: naive CD4+ T cells sorted from blood. Subset defined: CD45RA+ positively selected. The origin of the receptors is a man between 18 and 29 years old in good health.

Regarding this clone: Other DNA sequences in this sample translate to the same CDR3. The chain has TRBV6-5 and TRBJ2-7, with 7 bases lining up with TRBD1. Germline CDR1 MNHEY, CDR2 SVGAGI. CDR3 length equals 14 residues. With V trimmed by 6 bases and J by 0 bases, 5 bases remained unmatched. The CDR3 here is CASSRGQSSYEQYF. DNA for the CDR3: TGTGCCAGCAGCCGGGGACAGAGCTCCTACGAGCAGTACTTC.

V is TRBV9 and J is TRBJ1-1; D is perhaps TRBD1 (5 bases). Trimming left V 0 bases short and J 1 base short, with 10 bases between. The CDR3 spans 15 residues. Germline values: CDR1 SGDLS, CDR2 YYNGEE. CDR3 loop: CASSVGWGENTEAFF. CDR3 DNA sequence: TGTGCCAGCAGCGTAGGTTGGGGGGAGAACACTGAAGCTTTCTTT.

J is TRBJ2-5 and V is TRBV18, with D unresolved. CDR3 length: 14 amino acids. Per germline, CDR1 KGHSH and CDR2 LQKENI. The ends were cut back, 2 bases at V and 5 bases at J, with 12 bases in the middle. The CDR3 DNA sequence: TGTGCCAGCTCACCAGGAGTCCTTGAGGAGACCCAGTACTTC. Amino acids: CASSPGVLEETQYF.

The rearrangement links TRBV5-4 to TRBJ2-2, with a weak D call TRBD1 (5 bases). The V and J ends lost 1 base and 1 base respectively, with 17 bases between them. Germline V gene data show CDR1 as SGHNT and CDR2 as YYREEE (reference sequence). The CDR3 contains 18 residues. CDR3 sequence: CASSLINKGKGNTGELFF. As DNA, the CDR3 is TGTGCCAGCAGCTTGATCAATAAGGGGAAAGGGAACACCGGGGAGCTGTTTTTT.

CDR3 residues: CASSLLAGGYNEQFF. CDR3 DNA sequence: TGTGCCAGCAGCTTACTAGCGGGAGGTTACAATGAGCAGTTCTTC. This chain uses TRBV7-6 with TRBJ2-1; TRBD2 agrees at 11 bases. CDR1 and CDR2 from the germline V gene are SGHVS and FNYEAQ. This CDR3 has 15 residues. The J segment lost 4 bases and the V segment lost 2 bases, leaving 1 base of the junction unmatched. Drawing the rest from reference TRBV7-6 and TRBJ2-1, the complete variable domain is GAGVSQSPRYKVTKRGQDVALRCDPISGHVSLYWYRQALGQGPEFLTYFNYEAQQDKSGLPNDRFSAERPEGSISTLTIQRTEQRDSAMYRCASSLLAGGYNEQFFGPGTRLTVL.

J is TRBJ2-1 and V is TRBV25-1; D uncertain. This CDR3 spans 11 amino acids. V was cut by 3 bases and J by 15 bases, with 12 bases left in between. CDR1 is MGHDK, CDR2 SYGVNS, per germline. The DNA for the CDR3 is TGTGCCAGCAGTGAGTGGGCAGTGGGGTTCTTC. This codes for CASSEWAVGFF.

In DNA form, the CDR3 reads TGTGCCAGTAGTATGGGGACAGGGGGCACAGATACGCAGTATTTT. This translates into CASSMGTGGTDTQYF. The chain employs TRBV19 and TRBJ2-3; 10 positions match TRBD1. Trimming at V came to 3 bases and at J to 1 base, leaving 1 base not matched to a gene. From germline, CDR1 is LNHDA and CDR2 SQIVND (reference sequence). The CDR3 consists of 15 residues.

The chain uses TRBV10-1 and TRBJ2-5; possible D gene TRBD2, 5 bases. Germline V gives CDR1 WNHNN, CDR2 SYGVQD (reference sequence). V was trimmed by 0 bases and J by 1 base, leaving 9 bases between them. This CDR3 comprises 15 residues. The CDR3: CASSESRAGQETQYF. The CDR3 DNA sequence: TGCGCCAGCAGTGAGTCGAGGGCAGGCCAAGAGACCCAGTACTTC.

V and J are TRBV4-1 and TRBJ2-7, with D perhaps TRBD2 (7 bases). V shed 1 base and J shed 0 bases, with 19 bases lying between them. Germline values: CDR1 MGHRA, CDR2 YSYEKL. The CDR3 sequence is 18 residues long. The CDR3, as DNA: TGCGCCAGCAGCCAAGGGGGGGGAGGGGACATGAGCTCCTACGAGCAGTACTTC. Amino acid sequence: CASSQGGGGDMSSYEQYF.

This clone was seen once. V usage is TRBV9 and J usage is TRBJ1-2, with 9 bases matching TRBD1. The CDR3 has 16 amino acids. V was clipped by 3 bases and J by 2 bases; unmatched bases: 8. Germline CDR1 and CDR2: SGDLS and YYNGEE. This CDR3 reads CASSDQPGTGNYGYTF. CDR3 nucleotide sequence: TGTGCCAGCAGCGACCAACCCGGGACAGGGAACTATGGCTACACCTTC.

The rearrangement uses TRBV6-1 and TRBJ1-5, with D uncertain. Trimming took 6 bases from V and 2 from J, leaving 8 bases between them. Germline-derived CDR1 and CDR2 are MNHNS and SASEGT. This CDR3 comprises 13 residues. Here the CDR3 reads CASRVYGNQPQHF. In DNA, the CDR3 is TGTGCCAGCAGAGTTTATGGCAATCAGCCCCAGCATTTT.

The chain uses TRBV19 and TRBJ1-6; D not resolved. CDR1 and CDR2 (germline): LNHDA, SQIVND (reference sequence). The CDR3 is made up of 15 amino acids. V was cut by 1 base and J by 5 bases, with 9 bases left in between. For the CDR3, the DNA is TGTGCCAGTAGTATAGGGTCCAGAAATAATTCACCCCTCCACTTT. Translating gives CASSIGSRNNSPLHF.

The V and J genes are TRBV7-9 and TRBJ1-2; no clear D gene. Germline assignment: CDR1 SEHNR and CDR2 FQNEAQ (reference sequence). CDR3 length equals 14 residues. Trimming cost V 6 bases and J 5 bases, with 16 bases left between them. CDR3 nucleotides: TGTGCCAGCAGGCGAGACGGGCAGAGTTATGGCTACACCTTC. It encodes CASRRDGQSYGYTF.

V gene TRBV19 combines with J gene TRBJ1-3; D is uncertain. In germline, CDR1 is LNHDA, CDR2 SQIVND (reference sequence). This CDR3 has 15 amino acids. Trimming stripped 5 bases from V and 0 bases from J, with 11 bases between. The CDR3 loop is CASSSTRSSGNTIYF. CDR3 DNA: TGTGCCAGTAGTTCGACACGAAGCTCTGGAAACACCATATATTTT. The full variable domain, its missing parts supplied by reference TRBV19 and TRBJ1-3, is DGGITQSPKYLFRKEGQNVTLSCEQNLNHDAMYWYRQDPGQGLRLIYYSQIVNDFQKGDIAEGYSVSREKKESFPLTVTSAQKNPTAFYLCASSSTRSSGNTIYFGEGSWLTVV.

The V gene is TRBV19, the J gene TRBJ2-3; no clear D. Germline V gene lookup returns CDR1 LNHDA and CDR2 SQIVND (reference sequence). This CDR3 has 11 residues. Between the trimmed V and J ends, which lost 8 bases and 0 bases, there was a span of 3 bases. CDR3 nucleotide sequence: TGTGCCAGTCGAAGCACAGATACGCAGTATTTT. Protein: CASRSTDTQYF.

This chain uses TRBV11-2 with TRBJ1-1; 10 positions agree with TRBD1. V shed 3 bases, J shed 6 bases, and the junction held 4 bases outside the gene matches. The CDR3 has 14 residues. CDR1 and CDR2 (germline): SGHAT, FQNNGV. In DNA, the CDR3 is TGTGCCAGCAGCTTTGACAGGGGGCGATCTGAAGCTTTCTTT. As protein: CASSFDRGRSEAFF.

The chain has TRBV5-5 and TRBJ2-7; D may be TRBD1 or TRBD2 (5 bases each). Germline CDR1 reads SGHKS; CDR2 reads YYEKEE (reference sequence). V gave up 0 bases and J gave up 3 bases, with 7 bases separating them. The CDR3 loop spans 13 amino acids. The CDR3 here is CASSLGDLYEQYF. The CDR3 region has the DNA TGTGCCAGCAGCTTGGGGGACCTCTACGAGCAGTACTTC.

The chain joins TRBV7-3 to TRBJ2-5; no definite D call. The CDR3 consists of 15 residues. Trimming took off 2 bases at V and 1 base at J, with 11 bases between the two ends. CDR1 is SGHTA and CDR2 is FQGTGA in the germline V gene. This CDR3 reads CASSLYSAAQETQYF. In nucleotides, the CDR3 is TGTGCCAGCAGCTTATACTCGGCCGCCCAAGAGACCCAGTACTTC. Full variable domain (rest looked up from reference TRBV7-3 and TRBJ2-5): GAGVSQTPSNKVTEKGKYVELRCDPISGHTALYWYRQSLGQGPEFLIYFQGTGAADDSGLPNDRFFAVRPEGSVSTLKIQRTERGDSAVYLCASSLYSAAQETQYFGPGTRLLVL.

V is TRBV6-5 and J is TRBJ1-6; 7 positions agree with TRBD1. The V segment lost 4 bases and the J segment 4 bases; nucleotides outside the gene matches: 1. CDR3 length equals 14 residues. Germline V gene sequence: CDR1 MNHEY, CDR2 SVGAGI. The CDR3, as DNA: TGTGCCAGCAGTTGGACAGGTTATAATTCACCCCTCCACTTT. This sequence encodes CASSWTGYNSPLHF.